The rows below give T cell receptor beta chains drawn from one sample of a study of metastatic and nonmetastatic thyroid tumors. TCRdb reprocessed the PCR reads using MiXCR. The repertoire holds tens of thousands of clones, with 10% to 15% as singletons. Sequencing was done on a sample of blood. These receptors were obtained from a female donor with papillary thyroid cancer or a benign thyroid nodule (not recorded which). Some clones in this sample may be carry-over from other donors' samples. CDR3s include the opening cysteine and the closing phenylalanine or tryptophan. Each record gives: J gene, D gene, V gene, clone size, CDR3 length, CDR3 DNA, CDR3 protein. D genes are given only for firm matches. Part of the rows lack a size; the others show once, few, many or a class for expanded clones.

J gene: TRBJ1-6
D gene: TRBD1
V gene: TRBV20-1
clone size: many
CDR3 length: 14
CDR3 DNA: TGCAGTGCTAGGCTGGACAGGGGTAATTCACCCCTCCACTTT
CDR3 protein: CSARLDRGNSPLHF

J gene: TRBJ1-1
D gene: NA
V gene: TRBV28
clone size: medium-sized
CDR3 length: 11
CDR3 DNA: TGTGCCAGCAGTGTGAACAGTGAAGCTTTCTTT
CDR3 protein: CASSVNSEAFF

J gene: TRBJ2-3
D gene: TRBD2
V gene: TRBV20-1
clone size: many
CDR3 length: 15
CDR3 DNA: TGCAGTGCTCCAAGACTAGCGGGAGGCACAGATACGCAGTATTTT
CDR3 protein: CSAPRLAGGTDTQYF

J gene: TRBJ2-3
D gene: NA
V gene: TRBV2
clone size: many
CDR3 length: 15
CDR3 DNA: TGTGCCAGCAGCCAAAGCGGAACTAGCACAGATACGCAGTATTTT
CDR3 protein: CASSQSGTSTDTQYF

J gene: TRBJ2-1
D gene: NA
V gene: TRBV4-2
clone size: many
CDR3 length: 18
CDR3 DNA: TGTGCCAGCAGCCAAGACGGGGGTACTAGCTCTTCCTACAATGAGCAGTTCTTC
CDR3 protein: CASSQDGGTSSSYNEQFF

J gene: TRBJ2-5
D gene: NA
V gene: TRBV6-5
clone size: many
CDR3 length: 13
CDR3 DNA: TGTGCCAGCAGTTACCCTAGGGGAGAGACCCAGTACTTC
CDR3 protein: CASSYPRGETQYF

J gene: TRBJ1-1
D gene: TRBD1
V gene: TRBV4-3
clone size: many
CDR3 length: 15
CDR3 DNA: TGCGCCAGCAGCCAAGATTCCCAGGGGGCGGCTGAAGCTTTCTTT
CDR3 protein: CASSQDSQGAAEAFF

J gene: TRBJ2-1
D gene: NA
V gene: TRBV7-9
clone size: many
CDR3 length: 17
CDR3 DNA: TGTGCCAGCAGCTTCATAGGGCAGCATAACTCCTACAATGAGCAGTTCTTC
CDR3 protein: CASSFIGQHNSYNEQFF

J gene: TRBJ2-1
D gene: TRBD2
V gene: TRBV5-6
clone size: many
CDR3 length: 16
CDR3 DNA: TGTGCCAGCAGCCCGGGGGGGGTCGGGAGTATAAATGAGCAGTTCTTC
CDR3 protein: CASSPGGVGSINEQFF

J gene: TRBJ1-2
D gene: TRBD1
V gene: TRBV5-4
clone size: few
CDR3 length: 15
CDR3 DNA: TGTGCCAGCAGCTTTTACAGGGGGTGGAACTATGGCTACACCTTC
CDR3 protein: CASSFYRGWNYGYTF

J gene: TRBJ2-6
D gene: NA
V gene: TRBV4-2
clone size: NA
CDR3 length: 15
CDR3 DNA: TGTGCCAGCAGCCAAGACAGGGATGGGGCCAACGTCCCGACTTTC
CDR3 protein: CASSQDRDGANVPTF

J gene: TRBJ2-3
D gene: TRBD2
V gene: TRBV19
clone size: many
CDR3 length: 16
CDR3 DNA: TGTGCCAGTAGTATAACGCTAGCGGGAGCCCAAGATACGCAGTATTTT
CDR3 protein: CASSITLAGAQDTQYF

J gene: TRBJ2-4
D gene: NA
V gene: TRBV5-5
clone size: many
CDR3 length: 18
CDR3 DNA: TGTGCCAGCAGCAGATTGAACCGGGACCGCGTAGCCAAAAACATTCAGTACTTC
CDR3 protein: CASSRLNRDRVAKNIQYF

J gene: TRBJ1-1
D gene: NA
V gene: TRBV7-3
clone size: NA
CDR3 length: 13
CDR3 DNA: TGTGCCAGCAGGGAACAGGATAACACTGAAGCTTTCTTT
CDR3 protein: CASREQDNTEAFF

J gene: TRBJ2-2
D gene: TRBD1
V gene: TRBV18
clone size: many
CDR3 length: 16
CDR3 DNA: TGTGCCAGCTCACCACTCGGGACAGGGGACACCGGGGAGCTGTTTTTT
CDR3 protein: CASSPLGTGDTGELFF

J gene: TRBJ1-1
D gene: TRBD1
V gene: TRBV27
clone size: many
CDR3 length: 15
CDR3 DNA: TGTGCCAGCAGTCATCGGGAAGAGACAGGGCATGAAGCTTTCTTT
CDR3 protein: CASSHREETGHEAFF

J gene: TRBJ1-6
D gene: TRBD1
V gene: TRBV2
clone size: many
CDR3 length: 18
CDR3 DNA: TGTGCCAGCAGTGAAACGGGTCTTACAGGGGGAGTCGGTTCACCCCTCCACTTT
CDR3 protein: CASSETGLTGGVGSPLHF

J gene: TRBJ1-4
D gene: TRBD1
V gene: TRBV25-1
clone size: many
CDR3 length: 15
CDR3 DNA: TGTGCCAGCAGGGTAGGGACAGCCTACAATGAAAAACTGTTTTTT
CDR3 protein: CASRVGTAYNEKLFF

J gene: TRBJ1-6
D gene: NA
V gene: TRBV6-1
clone size: many
CDR3 length: 14
CDR3 DNA: TGTGCCAGCAGTTTGACAGAAGAATATTCACCCCTCCACTTT
CDR3 protein: CASSLTEEYSPLHF

J gene: TRBJ1-1
D gene: NA
V gene: TRBV6-2/TRBV6-3
clone size: many
CDR3 length: 14
CDR3 DNA: TGTGCCAGCAGTTACTTTGGACAGAACACTGAAGCTTTCTTT
CDR3 protein: CASSYFGQNTEAFF

J gene: TRBJ2-5
D gene: NA
V gene: TRBV30
clone size: many
CDR3 length: 13
CDR3 DNA: TGTGCCTGGTCCGTAACGGGACCCGAGACCCAGTACTTC
CDR3 protein: CAWSVTGPETQYF

J gene: TRBJ2-2
D gene: TRBD1
V gene: TRBV7-9
clone size: many
CDR3 length: 15
CDR3 DNA: TGTGCCAGCAGCTTTAGACAGGGGACGGTCGGGGAGCTGTTTTTT
CDR3 protein: CASSFRQGTVGELFF

J gene: TRBJ2-1
D gene: TRBD2
V gene: TRBV7-2
clone size: many
CDR3 length: 13
CDR3 DNA: TGTGCCAGCAGCTCAGCGGGAGGGAGAGAGCAGTTCTTC
CDR3 protein: CASSSAGGREQFF

J gene: TRBJ1-5
D gene: NA
V gene: TRBV27
clone size: many
CDR3 length: 14
CDR3 DNA: TGTGCCAGCAAACCCCGGGACGCCCATCAGCCCCAGCATTTT
CDR3 protein: CASKPRDAHQPQHF

J gene: TRBJ1-6
D gene: NA
V gene: TRBV12-3/TRBV12-4
clone size: NA
CDR3 length: 14
CDR3 DNA: TGTGCCAGCAGTTTGTATCGCCAGCTCCCACCCCTCCACTTT
CDR3 protein: CASSLYRQLPPLHF

J gene: TRBJ2-5
D gene: TRBD2
V gene: TRBV4-1
clone size: many
CDR3 length: 19
CDR3 DNA: TGCGCCAGCAGCCAAGATGGCCAGGGGCCTAGCGGGAGGGCGGAGACCCAGTACTTC
CDR3 protein: CASSQDGQGPSGRAETQYF

J gene: TRBJ2-5
D gene: NA
V gene: TRBV7-8
clone size: NA
CDR3 length: 16
CDR3 DNA: TGTGCCAGAAGCTTAGCTCGATTCGGGTCAGAGGAGACCCAGTACTTC
CDR3 protein: CARSLARFGSEETQYF